This entry is about one TCR beta chain. Its antigen is not known. The assay was immunoSEQ multiplex PCR, and TCRdb's table has in-frame clones only and misses some. Of around 40,000 clones listed, 90% were seen once; the top ten hold under 3%. A marrow graft followed busulfan-fludarabine conditioning, with cyclophosphamide on days +3 and +4. The sample is drawn from a study of T cells after posttransplantation cyclophosphamide. Trimming stripped 6 bases from V and 8 bases from J, with 10 bases between. The CDR3 has 11 residues. Germline values: CDR1 DFQATT, CDR2 SNEGSKA (reference sequence). Overall study findings and caveats: Skin or GI-infiltrating T cells shared few TRB sequences with blood. Later post-transplant blood repertoires were often dominated by donor CD8+ memory clones.

The V gene is TRBV20-1, the J gene TRBJ1-4; TRBD1 might be the D (5 bases). The sequence came from a male patient between 55 and 70 years old who received an allogeneic stem cell transplant from a related donor and was CMV-positive. These T cells may partly come from the graft donor. Sequenced here: PBMCs, sampled roughly 59 days after allogeneic stem cell transplant with posttransplant cyclophosphamide. In DNA form, the CDR3 reads TGCAGTGCAGGTCAGGGCGAAAAACTGTTTTTT. Translated: CSAGQGEKLFF.